These 3 T cell receptor beta chains came from one sample sequenced in a study of blood T cell repertoires in COVID-19. TCRdb's table, derived via immunoSEQ multiplex PCR, lists solely in-frame clones and lacks some. Here the sample spans 130,000 to 150,000 clones, around 84% being singletons. The sample consisted of peripheral blood. All receptors derive from a woman between 45 and 60 years old with acute or convalescent COVID-19.

The chain has TRBV4-3 and TRBJ2-3; 7 nucleotides align to TRBD2. Per germline, CDR1 LGHNA and CDR2 YSLEER. The CDR3 contains 18 residues. V lost 0 bases, J lost 5 bases, and 14 bases stayed unmatched. CDR3 protein: CASSQDLPTSAMGDTQYF. The CDR3 nucleotides read TGCGCCAGCAGCCAAGATTTACCAACTAGCGCGATGGGAGATACGCAGTATTTT.

The chain links TRBV19 to TRBJ1-3; no definite D call. This CDR3 spans 13 amino acids. Per germline, CDR1 LNHDA and CDR2 SQIVND (reference sequence). The V end was cut by 6 bases, the J end by 2 bases, with 8 bases between. The CDR3 DNA reads as TGTGCCAGTAGCACAGAAGCTGGAAACACCATATATTTT. Translating it yields CASSTEAGNTIYF.

The gene calls are TRBV19 and TRBJ1-4; D possibly corresponds to TRBD1 (5 bases). The V end was cut by 7 bases, the J end by 3 bases, with 15 bases between. The CDR3 totals 15 residues. The germline V gene encodes CDR1 LNHDA and CDR2 SQIVND (reference sequence). Written as DNA, the CDR3 is TGTGCCAGTAATCCGGCGGGGGGAGCTAATGAAAAACTGTTTTTT. It specifies CASNPAGGANEKLFF.